Listed below are T cell receptor beta chains from one sample, sequenced in a study of cytomegalovirus exposure and HLA in healthy donors. The data were produced by immunoSEQ multiplex PCR, yet TCRdb's version contains in-frame clones alone and is incomplete. This table has 200,000 to 250,000 clones, roughly 83% appearing once. Specimen: PBMCs. All receptors derive from a girl aged 5-17 years in good health and CMV-seronegative. Both conserved end residues are part of each CDR3. D genes are given only for firm matches. Size tells how often a clone was seen (once, few, many) or the class of an expanded clone, and some rows leave it out.

D,V,J,size,CDR3,DNA
.,TRBV6-4,TRBJ2-2,few,CASSVSGHAGELFF,TGTGCCAGCAGTGTGTCGGGACATGCCGGGGAGCTGTTTTTT
.,TRBV10-2,TRBJ1-3,.,CASSAQGFPGNTIYF,TGCGCCAGCAGTGCCCAGGGGTTCCCTGGAAACACCATATATTTT
TRBD2,TRBV11-1,TRBJ2-5,.,CASSWPTSGRVKETQYF,TGTGCCAGCAGCTGGCCGACTAGCGGGAGGGTTAAGGAGACCCAGTACTTC
TRBD1,TRBV18,TRBJ1-1,few,CASSPETGGLEAFF,TGTGCCAGCTCCCCGGAGACAGGGGGACTTGAAGCTTTCTTT
.,TRBV4-3,TRBJ1-5,.,CASSQDSGPRQPQHF,TGCGCCAGCAGCCAAGATTCAGGGCCTCGTCAGCCCCAGCATTTT
.,TRBV5-6,TRBJ2-3,.,CASSQNTGLNTDTQYF,TGTGCCAGCAGCCAAAATACAGGGTTAAACACAGATACGCAGTATTTT
.,TRBV5-1,TRBJ1-5,.,CASSGGTYQPQHF,TGCGCCAGCAGCGGGGGGACCTATCAGCCCCAGCATTTT
TRBD2,TRBV9,TRBJ2-2,.,CASSAPSRAGVNTGELFF,TGTGCCAGCAGCGCACCATCTAGAGCGGGGGTTAACACCGGGGAGCTGTTTTTT
TRBD1,TRBV5-6,TRBJ2-4,.,CASSSSTGGAKNIQYF,TGTGCCAGCAGCTCGTCAACAGGGGGGGCCAAAAACATTCAGTACTTC
TRBD1,TRBV6-5,TRBJ1-2,.,CASSPRTGEYGYTF,TGTGCCAGCAGCCCACGGACAGGAGAGTATGGCTACACCTTC
.,TRBV6-6,TRBJ2-3,few,CAGTRYLTDTQYF,TGTGCCGGCACACGATACTTGACAGATACGCAGTATTTT
TRBD1,TRBV28,TRBJ2-7,.,CASRGTGTGSYEQYF,TGTGCCAGCAGGGGGACCGGGACAGGGTCCTACGAGCAGTACTTC
.,TRBV11-2,TRBJ1-5,few,CASSLDRDQPQHF,TGTGCCAGCAGCTTAGATAGAGATCAGCCCCAGCATTTT
.,TRBV28,TRBJ1-2,.,CASSHRLGDYGYTF,TGTGCCAGCAGTCATCGGTTAGGGGACTATGGCTACACCTTC
TRBD1,TRBV29-1,TRBJ1-1,.,CSVEYRGRLPEAFF,TGCAGCGTTGAGTACAGGGGGCGGCTTCCCGAAGCTTTCTTT
TRBD2,TRBV6-5,TRBJ2-3,.,CASSYTGSSGADTQYF,TGTGCCAGCAGTTACACCGGATCTAGCGGGGCAGATACGCAGTATTTT
TRBD1,TRBV6-4,TRBJ2-3,.,CASSEEGGQGTDTQYF,TGTGCCAGCAGTGAAGAAGGGGGACAGGGTACAGATACGCAGTATTTT
.,TRBV5-1,TRBJ2-1,.,CASSLKTGKAYNEQFF,TGCGCCAGCAGCTTAAAAACGGGAAAGGCCTACAATGAGCAGTTCTTC
.,TRBV4-2,TRBJ2-1,.,CASSSGGYEQFF,TGTGCCAGCAGTTCGGGGGGCTATGAGCAGTTCTTC
TRBD1,TRBV5-4,TRBJ2-5,.,CASSRGQSKETQYF,TGTGCCAGCAGCAGGGGACAGTCTAAAGAGACCCAGTACTTC